A single TCR beta chain is shown here with its context. The data belong to a study of blood T cell repertoires in COVID-19. Across the study: Acute and convalescent COVID-19 specimens originated in the United States, Italy and Spain.

Germline V gives CDR1 SGHRS, CDR2 YFSETQ. V shed 4 bases and J 0 bases; nucleotides not matched to a gene: 12. The CDR3 contains 19 residues. The protocol was immunoSEQ multiplex PCR, while the TCRdb copy is restricted to in-frame clones and leaves out a portion. This sample has under 200,000 clones, with around four fifths found just once. Sequencing input: peripheral blood. The sequence was collected from a man aged 70 or older with active or convalescent COVID-19. This sequence joins TRBV5-1 and TRBJ2-1; TRBD2 agrees at 11 bases. The CDR3 region has the DNA TGCGCCAGCAGCATCCCAGCTAGCGGGGGGTTAAGCTCCTACAATGAGCAGTTCTTC. Translation: CASSIPASGGLSSYNEQFF.